These 6 T cell receptor beta chains came from one sample sequenced in a study of CD8+CD57+ T cells in acquired aplastic anemia. It was genomic DNA that served as the template for profiling TCR beta VDJ and CDR3. TCRdb re-called the reads with MiXCR, one entry per CDR3 protein. Found here are roughly 300,000 distinct CDR3 sequences, 45% to 65% of them singletons; the top ten hold 7.5% to 9%. The sample consisted of sorted CD4+, CD8+, or CD8+CD57+ T cells (not recorded which) from PBMCs. Receptors were obtained from a human donor with severe aplastic anemia or a healthy control (not recorded which).

V usage is TRBV5-8 and J usage is TRBJ2-3, with a weak D call TRBD2 (5 bases). This CDR3 region has 16 residues. The V gene's germline CDR1 is SGHTS and CDR2 YDEGEE. Trimming stripped 4 bases from V and 2 bases from J, with 17 bases between. The CDR3, as DNA: TGTGCCAGCAGCCCCAGAGTCGTAGCGTCCACAGATACGCAGTATTTT. Protein product: CASSPRVVASTDTQYF. The whole variable domain, remainder taken from reference TRBV5-8 and TRBJ2-3, is EAGVTQSPTHLIKTRGQQATLRCSPISGHTSVYWYQQALGLGLQFLLWYDEGEERNRGNFPPRFSGRQFPNYSSELNVNALELEDSALYLCASSPRVVASTDTQYFGPGTRLTVL.

The chain links TRBV19 to TRBJ2-7; tentatively, D is TRBD1 (6 bases). CDR3 size: 15 residues. Trimming removed 4 bases at V and 0 bases at J, with 13 bases between. Germline CDR1 LNHDA, CDR2 SQIVND (reference sequence). DNA of the CDR3: TGTGCCAGTAGTACTCCCGGGGACAACTCCTACGAGCAGTACTTC. Translation: CASSTPGDNSYEQYF. Full variable domain (rest looked up from reference TRBV19 and TRBJ2-7): DGGITQSPKYLFRKEGQNVTLSCEQNLNHDAMYWYRQDPGQGLRLIYYSQIVNDFQKGDIAEGYSVSREKKESFPLTVTSAQKNPTAFYLCASSTPGDNSYEQYFGPGTRLTVT.

As regards this clonotype: A read error may account for a junction end that differs from germline. This chain connects TRBV5-1 to TRBJ2-3, with D maybe TRBD1 (5 bases). This CDR3 has 12 amino acids. The germline V gene has CDR1 SGHRS and CDR2 YFSETQ. The CDR3 region is CASSRSTGTKYF. The CDR3 DNA sequence: TGCGCCAGCAGCCGTAGCACAGGTACGAAGTATTTT.

The sample holds many counts of this clonotype. J is TRBJ2-5 and V is TRBV3-1; TRBD2 is a possible D gene (7 bases). This CDR3 region has 16 residues. V was pared by 7 bases and J by 2 bases, with 20 bases between. Germline-derived CDR1 and CDR2 are LGHDT and YNNKEL (reference sequence). CDR3 sequence: CASTFPRGRGQETQYF. The CDR3 coding sequence is TGTGCCAGCACCTTCCCGAGGGGGAGGGGACAAGAGACCCAGTACTTC.

The rearrangement uses TRBV12-3 or TRBV12-4 and TRBJ2-3; a possible D gene is TRBD2 (5 bases). The CDR3 is made up of 14 amino acids. V lost 8 bases to trimming and J lost 2 bases, with 14 bases between them. CDR3: CASQVSGITDTQYF. The CDR3 DNA sequence: TGTGCCAGCCAGGTTTCGGGGATCACAGATACGCAGTATTTT.

The chain links TRBV20-1 to TRBJ1-4, with D perhaps matching TRBD1 (5 bases). Germline CDR1 and CDR2: DFQATT and SNEGSKA (reference sequence). This CDR3 has 13 amino acids. V was clipped by 1 base and J by 6 bases, with 9 bases between them. In DNA, the CDR3 is TGCAGTGCTAGAGGGGGGACGGATGAAAAACTGTTTTTT. Its translation is CSARGGTDEKLFF.